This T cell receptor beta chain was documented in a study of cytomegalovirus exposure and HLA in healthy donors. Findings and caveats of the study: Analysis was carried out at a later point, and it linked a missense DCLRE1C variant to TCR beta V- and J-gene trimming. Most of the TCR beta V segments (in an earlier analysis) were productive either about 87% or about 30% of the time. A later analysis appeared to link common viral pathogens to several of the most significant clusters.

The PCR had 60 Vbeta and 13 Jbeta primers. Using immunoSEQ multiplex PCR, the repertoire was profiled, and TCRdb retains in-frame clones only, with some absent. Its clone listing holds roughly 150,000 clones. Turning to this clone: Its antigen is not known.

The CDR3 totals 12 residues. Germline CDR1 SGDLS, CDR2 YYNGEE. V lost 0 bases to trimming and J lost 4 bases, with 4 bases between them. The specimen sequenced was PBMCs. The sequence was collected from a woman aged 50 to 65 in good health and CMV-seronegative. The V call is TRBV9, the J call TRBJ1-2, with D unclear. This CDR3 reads CASSVAVYGYTF. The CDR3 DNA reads TGTGCCAGCAGCGTAGCAGTCTATGGCTACACCTTC.